Sequencing of this T cell receptor (beta chain) was carried out in a study of post-analysis software for immune sequencing data. Unique molecular identifiers tagged the TCR beta cDNA libraries. Using its own MiXCR run on the PCR reads, TCRdb lists one record per CDR3 protein. The sample carries roughly 570,000 distinct CDR3 sequences, 30% to 40% recorded once. Germline lookup yields CDR1 DFQATT and CDR2 SNEGSKA (reference sequence). The CDR3 length is 14 residues. Losses at the gene ends were 3 bases for V and 1 base for J; bases not matched to a gene: 5. Study results and limitations: F-measure co-clustering was strong for batch-matched samples. When patients were compared with controls, 4 or 5 TRBV segments were more frequent, TRBV5-6, TRBV5-1 and TRBV20-1 among them. Significantly lower normalized Chao1 diversity was found in patients with multiple sclerosis relative to controls.

This clonotype was seen a few times. Its antigen is currently unknown. The V call is TRBV20-1, the J call TRBJ2-5; 7 nucleotides align to TRBD2. This TCR derives from a girl under 18 with multiple sclerosis. What was sequenced was blood. CDR3 amino acids: CSARWGGVQETQYF. The CDR3 region has the DNA TGCAGTGCTAGGTGGGGGGGGGTCCAAGAGACCCAGTACTTC.